This T cell receptor (beta chain) was retrieved from a study of identical twins. Whole-study findings and limits: Abundant cord blood beta clonotypes carried fewer insertions; memory repertoires showed none. In beta out-of-frame sequences, the excess sharing between twins was weaker.

This clonotype has only one observation. Its antigen is unknown. This CDR3 fails to terminate in the conserved phenylalanine or tryptophan, so it likely reflects a read error. CDR3 length: 14 residues. Germline lookup yields CDR1 SNHLY and CDR2 FYNNEI. The V gene end was trimmed by 10 bases and the J gene end by 1 base; junction bases not matched to a gene: 9. MiXCR, run by TCRdb on the 5' RACE reads, gives a single entry per CDR3 protein. Of 350,000 to 400,000 distinct CDR3 sequences in the sample, approximately 8.8% are singletons; the top ten hold about 9.1%. The chain uses TRBV2 and TRBJ1-1; 7 positions match TRBD1. The TCR sequence derives from a woman aged 50 to 60 in good health. The material sequenced was naive T cells sorted from blood. CDR3 nucleotides: TGTGCCATCAGACAGGGTGGTTGGAACACTGAAGCTTTCATT. Encoded protein: CAIRQGGWNTEAFI.